The following is a TCR beta chain sequence with its context. Its antigen is not yet known. There are no base qualities to consult, and no much larger clone falls within one base. V loses 4 bases at its end and J loses 0 bases; junction bases beyond the gene matches: 12. The CDR3 spans 17 residues, from the cysteine through the phenylalanine. The kept DNA is CDR3 alone, 51 bases in frame from the first base. CDR1 and CDR2 were assigned from the germline V gene as SGHRS and YFSETQ. These data come from a study of T cell changes during pregnancy in multiple sclerosis (dated by TCRdb to between 2018 and 2021). Study-wide context: The study examined how the T cell repertoire changed over the course of pregnancy in women with multiple sclerosis.

Library generation was performed with the immunoSEQ multiplex PCR assay. The table comes from immuneACCESS by way of TCRdb, which keeps in-frame sequences with V and J called. Part of the clones is missing from these tables; in studies checked, under half for an unresolved V gene and the rest for unknown reasons. The sample records around 110,000 clones, roughly 89% of which are singletons. Less than 2% of the sample belongs to the ten largest clones. The V and J genes are TRBV5-1 and TRBJ2-5; 7 bases in between match TRBD1. The sample here was peripheral blood, taken before pregnancy. The origin of this receptor is a female donor with multiple sclerosis, enrolled in a pregnancy study. The nucleotide sequence is TGCGCCAGCAGCCAGACAGGGTTTAAACCCGACCAAGAGACCCAGTACTTC. This translates into CASSQTGFKPDQETQYF. Outside the CDR3, residues come from the reference TRBV5-1 and TRBJ2-5 proteins, so the full variable domain is: KAGVTQTPRYLIKTRGQQVTLSCSPISGHRSVSWYQQTPGQGLQFLFEYFSETQRNKGNFPGRFSGRQFSNSRSEMNVSTLELGDSALYLCASSQTGFKPDQETQYFGPGTRLLVL.